The 17 T cell receptor beta chains in this list originate from one sample, sequenced in a study of blood T cell repertoires in COVID-19. Using immunoSEQ multiplex PCR, the repertoire was profiled, and TCRdb retains in-frame clones only, with some absent. Here the sample spans about 250,000 clones, roughly 87% being singletons. Sequenced: peripheral blood. The receptor set was obtained from a man aged 18 to 29 with active or convalescent COVID-19.

This chain connects TRBV11-2 to TRBJ1-3; 10 nucleotides agree with TRBD1. After removal of 0 bases from V and 11 bases from J, the junction contained 4 bases not matched to a gene. The CDR3 extends over 14 amino acids. Germline V gene data show CDR1 as SGHAT and CDR2 as FQNNGV. The CDR3 loop reads CASSLDPGTGAIYF. The CDR3 coding sequence is TGTGCCAGCAGCTTAGATCCCGGGACAGGGGCCATATATTTT.

V usage is TRBV19 and J usage is TRBJ1-2; D is ambiguous. The CDR3 loop spans 14 amino acids. Trimming removed 3 bases at V and 4 bases at J, with 12 bases between. CDR1 is LNHDA and CDR2 is SQIVND in the germline V gene (reference sequence). The CDR3 DNA reads TGTGCCAGTAGTATGGGGAGCGGCATCTATGGCTACACCTTC. Protein product: CASSMGSGIYGYTF.

The chain has TRBV29-1 and TRBJ1-2; 7 bases line up with TRBD1. Germline loops: CDR1 SQVTM, CDR2 ANQGSEA. This CDR3 spans 12 amino acids. The ends lost 4 bases at V and 7 bases at J; junction bases unmatched: 6. Here the CDR3 DNA reads TGCAGCGTTGCTAGGGGGCGGGGTGGCTACACCTTC. This translates into CSVARGRGGYTF.

This clone was counted once. The chain joins TRBV27 to TRBJ1-1; TRBD1 aligns across 9 bases. The V segment lost 6 bases and the J segment 5 bases; nucleotides outside the gene matches: 7. The CDR3 spans 14 residues. Germline CDR1 reads MNHEY; CDR2 reads SMNVEV (reference sequence). The CDR3 loop is CASRPDRGGTEAFF. The CDR3 nucleotides read TGTGCCAGCAGACCGGACAGGGGAGGGACTGAAGCTTTCTTT.

V gene TRBV25-1 combines with J gene TRBJ2-1, with 10 bases matching TRBD2. The germline V gene encodes CDR1 MGHDK and CDR2 SYGVNS. There are 14 residues in the CDR3. The trim removed 7 bases at V and 2 bases at J, leaving 2 bases unmatched. As DNA, the CDR3 is TGTGCCAGCACTAGCGGGAGAACCTACAATGAGCAGTTCTTC. This gives the protein CASTSGRTYNEQFF. Using reference TRBV25-1 and TRBJ2-1 for the parts outside the CDR3, the full variable domain is EADIYQTPRYLVIGTGKKITLECSQTMGHDKMYWYQQDPGMELHLIHYSYGVNSTEKGDLSSESTVSRIRTEHFPLTLESARPSHTSQYLCASTSGRTYNEQFFGPGTRLTVL.

The rearrangement joins TRBV19 to TRBJ1-2, with D hard to call. The germline V gene encodes CDR1 LNHDA and CDR2 SQIVND (reference sequence). The CDR3 extends over 16 amino acids. Trimming removed 6 bases from V and 0 bases from J, with 17 bases in between. The CDR3 DNA reads TGTGCCAGTAGCCCCCCAGTGTCGGGAGCTAACTATGGCTACACCTTC. Protein sequence: CASSPPVSGANYGYTF.

The table lists this clone with a count of one. The V and J genes are TRBV5-8 and TRBJ1-5; D unclear. Trimming left V 0 bases short and J 5 bases short, with 15 bases between. CDR3 length: 16 residues. Looked up from germline, CDR1 is SGHTS and CDR2 is YDEGEE. DNA of the CDR3: TGTGCCAGCAGCTTGGTAGCGGGGAGGAGGGATCAGCCCCAGCATTTT. Its protein is CASSLVAGRRDQPQHF.

The chain links TRBV5-1 to TRBJ1-2, with a tentative D call TRBD1 (6 bases). Between the trimmed V and J ends, which lost 0 bases and 8 bases, there was a span of 8 bases. The CDR3 has 12 amino acids. CDR1 and CDR2 (germline): SGHRS, YFSETQ. The DNA of the CDR3 is TGCGCCAGCAGCTTGGCAGGGGAGGGCTACACCTTC. It encodes CASSLAGEGYTF.

The V call is TRBV29-1, the J call TRBJ1-4; D is unclear. V lost 4 bases, J lost 6 bases, and 15 bases lay in between. The CDR3 length is 14 residues. Per the germline V gene, CDR1 is SQVTM and CDR2 is ANQGSEA. DNA for the CDR3: TGCAGCGTTGCCCCCAGGCTCGGTTATGAAAAACTGTTTTTT. Residues: CSVAPRLGYEKLFF.

V and J are TRBV29-1 and TRBJ1-1, with D possibly matching TRBD1 (6 bases). Germline lookup yields CDR1 SQVTM and CDR2 ANQGSEA. Trimming took 4 bases from V and 6 from J, leaving 12 bases between them. The CDR3 contains 12 residues. CDR3 sequence reads: CSVGTRGSEAFF. The CDR3 DNA reads TGCAGCGTTGGGACCAGGGGCTCTGAAGCTTTCTTT.

This clone has more than one count but fewer than ten. The chain combines TRBV6-6 with TRBJ1-1; TRBD1 matches at 7 bases. The CDR3 contains 13 residues. Germline-derived CDR1 and CDR2 are MNHNY and SVGAGI (reference sequence). The ends lost 11 bases at V and 3 bases at J; junction bases unmatched: 9. Here the CDR3 reads CAATGDRYTEAFF. Here the CDR3 DNA reads TGTGCCGCCACAGGGGATCGGTACACTGAAGCTTTCTTT.

This clone has just a few counts. The genes are TRBV29-1 and TRBJ1-2, with D unresolved. This CDR3 is 10 amino acids long. The germline V gene has CDR1 SQVTM and CDR2 ANQGSEA. V shed 3 bases and J shed 6 bases, with 5 bases lying between them. CDR3 sequence (DNA): TGCAGCGTTGATCGGGATGGCTACACCTTC. Protein product: CSVDRDGYTF. The variable domain in full, completed from reference TRBV29-1 and TRBJ1-2, reads SAVISQKPSRDICQRGTSLTIQCQVDSQVTMMFWYRQQPGQSLTLIATANQGSEATYESGFVIDKFPISRPNLTFSTLTVSNMSPEDSSIYLCSVDRDGYTFGSGTRLTVV.

This clone was seen more than once but under ten times. The V call is TRBV27, the J call TRBJ1-2; TRBD1 might be the D (6 bases). V dropped 4 bases and J dropped 6 bases, with 9 bases sitting between them. The CDR3 has 12 residues. Germline CDR1 is MNHEY and CDR2 is SMNVEV (reference sequence). CDR3 sequence (DNA): TGTGCCAGCAGTTCCTGGGGGCATGGCTACACCTTC. Its translation is CASSSWGHGYTF.

The DNA for the CDR3 is TGCGCCAGCAGCAGGGAACCCCGGGGCACCGGGGAGCTGTTTTTT. It yields the protein CASSREPRGTGELFF. This chain uses TRBV5-1 with TRBJ2-2; D possibly corresponds to TRBD2 (5 bases). The V gene lost 4 bases and the J gene lost 4 bases, with 14 bases spanning the gap. The CDR3 has 15 residues. Per germline, CDR1 SGHRS and CDR2 YFSETQ.

The chain employs TRBV6-2 or TRBV6-3 and TRBJ2-1, with D uncertain. Germline V gives CDR1 MNHEY, CDR2 SVGEGT. V lost 7 bases, J lost 0 bases, and 16 bases lay in between. This CDR3 has 16 residues. CDR3 in DNA: TGTGCCAGCAACCCCGTGGTGCCCAGCTCCTACAATGAGCAGTTCTTC. The encoded protein is CASNPVVPSSYNEQFF.

V and J are TRBV10-2 and TRBJ1-1; 8 nucleotides agree with TRBD1. The germline CDR1 and CDR2 sequences are WSHSY and SAAADI. The CDR3 extends over 13 amino acids. Germline trimming cut 6 bases from V and 5 bases from J; bases unmatched to any gene: 5. The CDR3 spells CASRGQGRTEAFF. The CDR3 bases are TGCGCCAGCAGAGGACAGGGAAGGACTGAAGCTTTCTTT.

The sample holds many counts of this clone. V and J are TRBV5-1 and TRBJ2-2, with a possible D match to TRBD2 (5 bases). V gave up 2 bases and J gave up 7 bases, with 15 bases separating them. This CDR3 spans 15 amino acids. CDR1 and CDR2 (germline): SGHRS, YFSETQ. The CDR3 reads CASSFSPGDDGELFF. The CDR3, as DNA: TGCGCCAGCAGCTTTAGCCCCGGGGATGACGGGGAGCTGTTTTTT.